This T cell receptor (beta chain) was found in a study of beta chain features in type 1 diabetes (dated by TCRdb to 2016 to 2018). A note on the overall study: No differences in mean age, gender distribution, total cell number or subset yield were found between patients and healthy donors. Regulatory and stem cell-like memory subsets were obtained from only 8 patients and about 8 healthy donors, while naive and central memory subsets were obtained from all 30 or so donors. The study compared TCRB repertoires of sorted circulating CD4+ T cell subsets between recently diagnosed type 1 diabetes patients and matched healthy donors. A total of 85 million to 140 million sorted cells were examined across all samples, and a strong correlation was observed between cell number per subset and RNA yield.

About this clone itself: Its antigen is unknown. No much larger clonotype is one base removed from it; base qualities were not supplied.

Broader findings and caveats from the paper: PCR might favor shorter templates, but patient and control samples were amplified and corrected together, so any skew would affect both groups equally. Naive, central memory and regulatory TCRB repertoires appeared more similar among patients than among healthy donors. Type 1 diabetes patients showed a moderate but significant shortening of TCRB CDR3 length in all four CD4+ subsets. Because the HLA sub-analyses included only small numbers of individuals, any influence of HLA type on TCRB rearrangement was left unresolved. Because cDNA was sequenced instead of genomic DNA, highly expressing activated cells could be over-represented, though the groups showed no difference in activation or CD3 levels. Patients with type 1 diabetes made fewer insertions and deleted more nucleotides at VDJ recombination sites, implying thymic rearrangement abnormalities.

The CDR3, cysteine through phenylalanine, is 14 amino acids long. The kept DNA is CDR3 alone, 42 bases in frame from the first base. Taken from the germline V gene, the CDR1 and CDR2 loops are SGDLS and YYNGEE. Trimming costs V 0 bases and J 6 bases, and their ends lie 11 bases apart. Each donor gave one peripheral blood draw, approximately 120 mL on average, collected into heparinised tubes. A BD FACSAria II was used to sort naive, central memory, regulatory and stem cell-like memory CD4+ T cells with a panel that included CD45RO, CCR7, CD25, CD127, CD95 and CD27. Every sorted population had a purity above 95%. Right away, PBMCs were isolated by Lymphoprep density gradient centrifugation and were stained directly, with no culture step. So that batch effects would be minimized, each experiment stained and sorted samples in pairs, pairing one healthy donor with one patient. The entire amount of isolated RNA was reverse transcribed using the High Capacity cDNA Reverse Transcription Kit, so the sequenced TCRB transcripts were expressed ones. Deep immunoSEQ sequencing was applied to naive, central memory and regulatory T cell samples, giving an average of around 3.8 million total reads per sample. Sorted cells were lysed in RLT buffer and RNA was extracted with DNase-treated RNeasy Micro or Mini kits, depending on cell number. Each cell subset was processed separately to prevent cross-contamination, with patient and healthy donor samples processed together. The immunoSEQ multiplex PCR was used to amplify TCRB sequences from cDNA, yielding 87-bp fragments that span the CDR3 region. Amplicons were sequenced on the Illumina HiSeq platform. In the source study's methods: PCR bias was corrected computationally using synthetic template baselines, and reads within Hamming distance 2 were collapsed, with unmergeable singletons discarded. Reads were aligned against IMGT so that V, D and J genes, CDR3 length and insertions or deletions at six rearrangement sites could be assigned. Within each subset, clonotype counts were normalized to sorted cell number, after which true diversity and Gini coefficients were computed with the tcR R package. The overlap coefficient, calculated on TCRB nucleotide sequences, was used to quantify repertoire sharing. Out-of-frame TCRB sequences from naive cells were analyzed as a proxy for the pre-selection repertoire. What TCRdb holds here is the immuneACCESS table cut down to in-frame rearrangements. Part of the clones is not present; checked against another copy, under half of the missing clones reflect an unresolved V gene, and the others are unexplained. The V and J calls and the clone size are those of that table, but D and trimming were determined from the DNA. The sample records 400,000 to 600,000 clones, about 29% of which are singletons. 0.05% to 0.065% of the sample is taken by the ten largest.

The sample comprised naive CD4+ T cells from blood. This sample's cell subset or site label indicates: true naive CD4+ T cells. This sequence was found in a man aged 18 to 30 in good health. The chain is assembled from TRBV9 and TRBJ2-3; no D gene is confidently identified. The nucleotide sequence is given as TGTGCCAGCAGCGTAGAGGCCAGGTCCGATACGCAGTATTTT. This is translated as CASSVEARSDTQYF.